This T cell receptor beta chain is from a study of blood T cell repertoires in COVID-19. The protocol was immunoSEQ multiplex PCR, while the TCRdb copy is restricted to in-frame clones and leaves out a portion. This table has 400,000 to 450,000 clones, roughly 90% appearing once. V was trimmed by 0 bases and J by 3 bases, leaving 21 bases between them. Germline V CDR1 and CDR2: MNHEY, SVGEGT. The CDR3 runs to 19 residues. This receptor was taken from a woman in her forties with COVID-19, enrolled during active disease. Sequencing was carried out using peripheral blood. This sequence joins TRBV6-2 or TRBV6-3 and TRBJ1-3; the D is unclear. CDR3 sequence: CASSYSSDTSISVGNTIYF. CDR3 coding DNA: TGTGCCAGCAGTTACTCGAGTGACACCTCCATCTCTGTTGGAAACACCATATATTTT.